Detailed here is one T cell receptor (beta chain). This sample was taken from a study of shared clonotypes between healthy human individuals. Here immunoSEQ multiplex PCR was the method, and the copy in TCRdb shows in-frame clones only, minus some. The profile covers around 600,000 clones, with roughly 98% appearing a single time and 0.3% taken by the ten largest. Trimming cost V 4 bases and J 9 bases; bases outside gene matches: 3. The CDR3 sequence is 15 residues long. CDR1 and CDR2 from the germline V gene are LGHNA and YSLEER. Only CD45RO-negative cells positively selected for CCR7 counted as naive CD8 cells, so terminally differentiated effector memory CD45RA+ cells were excluded.

The sample was naive CD8+ T cells sorted from blood. The rearrangement joins TRBV4-3 to TRBJ2-1; 16 positions match TRBD2. This receptor was taken from a man aged 25 to 40 in good health. The CDR3 protein is CASSPGTSGRGEQFF. The CDR3 bases are TGCGCCAGCAGCCCAGGGACTAGCGGGAGGGGTGAGCAGTTCTTC.